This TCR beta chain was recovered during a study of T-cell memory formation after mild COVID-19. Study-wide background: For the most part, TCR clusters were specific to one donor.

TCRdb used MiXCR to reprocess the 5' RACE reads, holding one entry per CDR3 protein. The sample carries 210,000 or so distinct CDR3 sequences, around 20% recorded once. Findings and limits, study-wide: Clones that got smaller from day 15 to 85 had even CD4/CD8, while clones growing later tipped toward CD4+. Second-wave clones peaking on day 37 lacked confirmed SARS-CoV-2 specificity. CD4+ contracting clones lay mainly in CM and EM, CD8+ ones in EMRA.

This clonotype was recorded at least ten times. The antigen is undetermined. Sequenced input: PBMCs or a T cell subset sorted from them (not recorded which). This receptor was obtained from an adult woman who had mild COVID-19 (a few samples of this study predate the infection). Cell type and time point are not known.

The CDR3 loop reads CASSLGVQGAREKLFF. The CDR3 nucleotides read TGTGCCAGCAGCTTAGGGGTACAGGGGGCGCGTGAAAAACTGTTTTTT. The V call is TRBV7-6, the J call TRBJ1-4, with 9 nucleotides matching TRBD1. Trimming cost V 1 base and J 7 bases; bases outside gene matches: 7. The CDR3 totals 16 residues. In germline, CDR1 is SGHVS, CDR2 FNYEAQ.